This passage covers 27 T cell receptor beta chains from one sample sequenced in a study of graft-versus-host responses after intestinal transplantation. Clones were sequenced by immunoSEQ multiplex PCR, and TCRdb holds only the in-frame ones, with some missing. The sample has roughly 89,000 clones, about nine tenths seen once; the top ten hold approximately 0.096%. These TCRs are of unknown antigen specificity. Material: unstimulated CD4+ T cells sorted from spleen or lymph node cells, obtained before intestinal transplant. These receptors all stem from a human donor who received an intestinal transplant.

The chain links TRBV10-2 to TRBJ2-3, with 13 bases lining up with TRBD2. With V trimmed by 8 bases and J by 0 bases, 5 bases remained unmatched. This CDR3 comprises 16 residues. Germline V gene lookup returns CDR1 WSHSY and CDR2 SAAADI. The CDR3 reads CASRLAGGPSTDTQYF. The CDR3, as DNA: TGCGCCAGCCGACTAGCGGGGGGACCCAGCACAGATACGCAGTATTTT.

This chain uses TRBV5-8 with TRBJ1-4, with D uncertain. V was clipped by 0 bases and J by 4 bases, with 10 bases between them. Germline lookup yields CDR1 SGHTS and CDR2 YDEGEE. This CDR3 has 15 residues. Here the CDR3 DNA reads TGTGCCAGCAGCTTGGTGGCAGGCCTTAATGAAAAACTGTTTTTT. Encoded protein: CASSLVAGLNEKLFF.

V usage is TRBV5-1 and J usage is TRBJ2-3; D unresolved. The CDR3 runs 15 residues. The germline CDR1 and CDR2 sequences are SGHRS and YFSETQ. The V gene lost 4 bases and the J gene lost 4 bases, with 16 bases spanning the gap. The CDR3 nucleotides read TGCGCCAGCAGCCACCCCCAAGGAGCAGCAGATACGCAGTATTTT. This codes for CASSHPQGAADTQYF.

J is TRBJ1-1 and V is TRBV20-1; D remains ambiguous. The CDR3 spans 11 residues. Trimming took off 4 bases at V and 2 bases at J, with 5 bases between the two ends. CDR1 and CDR2 (germline): DFQATT, SNEGSKA (reference sequence). For the CDR3, the DNA is TGCAGTGCTATCTTAAACACTGAAGCTTTCTTT. Protein: CSAILNTEAFF.

The gene calls are TRBV10-3 and TRBJ2-5, with 7 nucleotides matching TRBD1. The CDR3 spans 13 residues. J was trimmed by 4 bases and V by 11 bases; bases with no gene match: 10. Germline loops: CDR1 ENHRY, CDR2 SYGVKD. CDR3 sequence reads: CAASGTEGETQYF. The CDR3 DNA sequence: TGTGCCGCCTCCGGGACAGAGGGAGAGACCCAGTACTTC.

The chain employs TRBV2 and TRBJ1-2, with D perhaps matching TRBD1 (5 bases). CDR3 length: 15 amino acids. Looked up from germline, CDR1 is SNHLY and CDR2 is FYNNEI. V shed 6 bases and J shed 1 base, with 15 bases lying between them. DNA for the CDR3: TGTGCCAGCAGGGCCGACAGTATGAATAACTATGGCTACACCTTC. As protein: CASRADSMNNYGYTF.

This clone has just a few counts. The chain has TRBV5-4 and TRBJ1-6; TRBD1 matches at 11 bases. V lost 0 bases and J lost 5; bases outside the gene matches: 4. The CDR3 runs to 17 residues. Germline CDR1 is SGHNT and CDR2 is YYREEE (reference sequence). This CDR3 reads CASSLGTGGLDNSPLHF. In DNA, the CDR3 is TGTGCCAGCAGCTTGGGGACAGGGGGCTTGGATAATTCACCCCTCCACTTT.

V gene TRBV30 combines with J gene TRBJ1-1, with 9 bases lining up with TRBD1. CDR1 GTSNPN and CDR2 SVGIG come from the germline V gene (reference sequence). V dropped 5 bases and J dropped 11; count of bases not matched to a gene: 9. This CDR3 is 12 amino acids long. The CDR3 DNA sequence: TGTGCCTGGGGCCCACAGGGGGCGCGGGCTTTCTTT. Residues: CAWGPQGARAFF.

This chain uses TRBV10-3 with TRBJ2-5; D is possibly TRBD1 (6 bases). Germline values: CDR1 ENHRY, CDR2 SYGVKD. The CDR3 contains 13 residues. The V end lost 4 bases, the J end lost 5 bases, and 11 bases lay between the germline ends. The CDR3 DNA is TGTGCCATCAGTGGAGGACAGTCGGAGACCCAGTACTTC. As protein: CAISGGQSETQYF.

CDR3 coding DNA: TGTGCCAGCAGTTACTCGGGGGGGCGGGGCGAGCAGTACTTC. It specifies CASSYSGGRGEQYF. This chain joins TRBV6-5 and TRBJ2-7; TRBD2 might be the D (7 bases). The CDR3 covers 14 residues. The germline V and J ends were trimmed by 0 bases and 6 bases, with 12 bases remaining between them. Looked up from germline, CDR1 is MNHEY and CDR2 is SVGAGI.

The gene calls are TRBV11-2 and TRBJ2-3, with D unclear. Germline-derived CDR1 and CDR2 are SGHAT and FQNNGV. The CDR3 extends over 15 amino acids. V lost 1 base, J lost 2 bases, and 10 bases lay in between. For the CDR3, the DNA is TGTGCCAGCAGCTTAGGTCTTAAGCCCACAGATACGCAGTATTTT. Encoded protein: CASSLGLKPTDTQYF.

This clone was found once. The V gene is TRBV15, the J gene TRBJ1-1; D might be TRBD1 (5 bases). The CDR3 consists of 13 residues. CDR1 is LNHNV, CDR2 YYDKDF, per germline (reference sequence). Trimming removed 8 bases from V and 4 bases from J, with 14 bases in between. The CDR3 reads CATAWDWGTEAFF. The CDR3 DNA reads as TGTGCCACCGCCTGGGACTGGGGCACTGAAGCTTTCTTT. Using reference TRBV15 and TRBJ1-1 for the parts outside the CDR3, the full variable domain is DAMVIQNPRYQVTQFGKPVTLSCSQTLNHNVMYWYQQKSSQAPKLLFHYYDKDFNNEADTPDNFQSRRPNTSFCFLDIRSPGLGDTAMYLCATAWDWGTEAFFGQGTRLTVV.

V usage is TRBV6-1 and J usage is TRBJ1-2; D unresolved. The CDR3 runs to 14 residues. Trimming removed 0 bases at V and 2 bases at J, with 7 bases between. Germline CDR1 is MNHNS and CDR2 is SASEGT. As DNA, the CDR3 is TGTGCCAGCAGTGAAGCGGCGGGCAACTATGGCTACACCTTC. The encoded protein is CASSEAAGNYGYTF.

V and J are TRBV9 and TRBJ2-7, with D unclear. This CDR3 contains 14 residues. CDR1 is SGDLS, CDR2 YYNGEE, per germline. Trimming stripped 0 bases from V and 0 bases from J, with 7 bases between. CDR3 in DNA: TGTGCCAGCAGCGTAGGTTCGAGCTCCTACGAGCAGTACTTC. Amino acid sequence: CASSVGSSSYEQYF.

The rearrangement joins TRBV7-2 to TRBJ2-5; 11 bases agree with TRBD2. With 2 bases clipped from V and 4 bases from J, the junction kept 15 bases outside the gene matches. Germline-derived CDR1 and CDR2 are SGHTA and FQGNSA. The CDR3 length is 19 residues. Written as DNA, the CDR3 is TGTGCCAGCAGCTTAAGAGTTCCGGGACTAGCGGCCGAAAGAGAGACCCAGTACTTC. Protein product: CASSLRVPGLAAERETQYF.

The rearrangement joins TRBV7-9 to TRBJ1-6, with D unclear. Trimming removed 5 bases from V and 9 bases from J, with 11 bases in between. Germline CDR1 and CDR2: SEHNR and FQNEAQ (reference sequence). The CDR3 has 13 amino acids. The CDR3 DNA sequence: TGTGCCAGCAGCCCCCCCCCGGGTTCACCCCTCCACTTT. This gives the protein CASSPPPGSPLHF. The full variable domain, rest sourced from reference TRBV7-9 and TRBJ1-6, is DTGVSQNPRHKITKRGQNVTFRCDPISEHNRLYWYRQTLGQGPEFLTYFQNEAQLEKSRLLSDRFSAERPKGSFSTLEIQRTEQGDSAMYLCASSPPPGSPLHFGNGTRLTVT.

V gene TRBV6-6 combines with J gene TRBJ2-2, with TRBD1 identical over 9 bases. Germline V CDR1 and CDR2: MNHNY, SVGAGI (reference sequence). This CDR3 has 16 amino acids. With V trimmed by 5 bases and J by 3 bases, 7 bases remained unmatched. CDR3 in DNA: TGTGCCAGCAGTGCCTCAGGGACAGGGTACACCGGGGAGCTGTTTTTT. It translates to CASSASGTGYTGELFF.

The chain combines TRBV7-9 with TRBJ1-5, with D perhaps matching TRBD1 (5 bases). Trimming removed 1 base from V and 3 bases from J, with 13 bases in between. This CDR3 comprises 16 residues. The germline CDR1 and CDR2 sequences are SEHNR and FQNEAQ (reference sequence). CDR3 nucleotide sequence: TGTGCCAGCAGCTTAGAAGGGGCAGGGCCCAATCAGCCCCAGCATTTT. Its protein product is CASSLEGAGPNQPQHF.

The chain employs TRBV5-1 and TRBJ1-4; 8 bases line up with TRBD1. The trim removed 4 bases at V and 5 bases at J, leaving 4 bases unmatched. Germline V gene lookup returns CDR1 SGHRS and CDR2 YFSETQ. The CDR3 runs 14 residues. The CDR3 sequence: CASSPTGGNEKLFF. The CDR3 bases are TGCGCCAGCAGCCCAACAGGGGGGAATGAAAAACTGTTTTTT. The full variable domain, in which reference TRBV5-1 and TRBJ1-4 provide the parts outside the CDR3, is KAGVTQTPRYLIKTRGQQVTLSCSPISGHRSVSWYQQTPGQGLQFLFEYFSETQRNKGNFPGRFSGRQFSNSRSEMNVSTLELGDSALYLCASSPTGGNEKLFFGSGTQLSVL.

V and J are TRBV19 and TRBJ2-7, with a tentative D call TRBD1 (7 bases). Between the trimmed V and J ends, which lost 10 bases and 4 bases, there was a span of 23 bases. CDR1 and CDR2 (germline): LNHDA, SQIVND (reference sequence). The CDR3 consists of 15 residues. DNA for the CDR3: TGTGCCACGAGTAGTCCACGACAGGGAGGATACGAGCAGTACTTC. This gives the protein CATSSPRQGGYEQYF.

This chain uses TRBV5-1 with TRBJ2-1; tentative D call: TRBD2 (6 bases). The V and J ends lost 2 bases and 4 bases respectively, with 13 bases between them. Germline loops: CDR1 SGHRS, CDR2 YFSETQ. This CDR3 spans 15 amino acids. CDR3 nucleotides: TGCGCCAGCAGCTTTCAAGTAGGACTATACAATGAGCAGTTCTTC. Translating it yields CASSFQVGLYNEQFF.

The V gene is TRBV7-9, the J gene TRBJ1-2; possible D gene TRBD1, 6 bases. The CDR3 is 19 residues long. Per germline, CDR1 SEHNR and CDR2 FQNEAQ (reference sequence). The V and J ends lost 4 bases and 4 bases respectively, with 28 bases between them. The CDR3 DNA is TGTGCCAGCAGCTCTCTACCTAACAGGGACCGAACTAATATCTATGGCTACACCTTC. As protein: CASSSLPNRDRTNIYGYTF.

The rearrangement uses TRBV10-3 and TRBJ2-3; no reliable D call. Trimming left V 2 bases short and J 4 bases short, with 13 bases between. The CDR3 has 15 residues. Germline CDR1 and CDR2: ENHRY and SYGVKD. CDR3 in DNA: TGTGCCATCAGTGAGCCTGGATTTAGCCCAGATACGCAGTATTTT. Encoded protein: CAISEPGFSPDTQYF.

The V call is TRBV19, the J call TRBJ1-6; TRBD1 aligns across 7 bases. From germline, CDR1 is LNHDA and CDR2 SQIVND (reference sequence). The ends lost 4 bases at V and 4 bases at J; junction bases unmatched: 7. CDR3 size: 16 residues. The CDR3 is CASSTPTGKYNSPLHF. The CDR3 nucleotides read TGTGCCAGTAGTACCCCGACAGGGAAGTATAATTCACCCCTCCACTTT.

The chain has TRBV5-1 and TRBJ1-2; possible D gene TRBD1, 6 bases. This CDR3 region has 16 residues. Per the germline V gene, CDR1 is SGHRS and CDR2 is YFSETQ. With 4 bases removed from V and 1 base from J, the gap between germline ends came to 17 bases. The CDR3 is CASSERDNAYNYGYTF. The CDR3 DNA reads as TGCGCCAGCAGCGAACGGGACAACGCCTATAACTATGGCTACACCTTC.

V is TRBV5-8 and J is TRBJ2-7; D is perhaps TRBD2 (5 bases). CDR1 SGHTS and CDR2 YDEGEE come from the germline V gene. V lost 4 bases and J 7 bases, leaving 15 bases between the germline ends. The CDR3 spans 13 residues. The CDR3 loop is CASSPRGLGEQYF. In DNA form, the CDR3 reads TGTGCCAGCAGCCCCCGGGGTCTGGGAGAGCAGTACTTC.

This clone was detected only once. The genes are TRBV5-6 and TRBJ1-2; D is unclear. Germline assignment: CDR1 SGHDT and CDR2 YYEEEE. CDR3 length: 16 residues. V lost 1 base, J lost 1 base, and 14 bases lay in between. This CDR3 reads CASSLRVGTSNYGYTF. DNA of the CDR3: TGTGCCAGCAGCTTGAGGGTCGGAACTAGTAACTATGGCTACACCTTC.